This T cell receptor beta chain came from a study of tissue T cells after allogeneic stem cell transplantation. This clone is medium-sized by share. Mouse gene names apply. The read ends 1 residue early relative to the CDR3; the germline J gene fills the gap. The CDR3 runs 14 residues. The germline CDR1 and CDR2 sequences are NNHNN and SYGAGS (reference sequence). The germline V and J ends were trimmed by 0 bases and 3 bases, with 6 bases remaining between them. The repertoire was sequenced with immunoSEQ multiplex PCR; TCRdb's copy has only in-frame clones and lacks some. The sample lists approximately 6,600 clones; approximately 51% were seen once. Indicated time point: mouse harvest day 7 after allogeneic transplant. Each mouse received 10^7 T-cell-depleted marrow cells plus 10^6 splenic CD5+ T cells by tail vein.

V usage is TRBV13-2 and J usage is TRBJ1-4; no clear D gene. Input material: lymph node tissue. The source of this sequence is a female BALB/c mouse given C57BL/6 T cells with graft-versus-host disease after an allogeneic hematopoietic cell transplant. Incomplete CDR3 DNA: TGTGCCAGCGGTGATGTGGGGACCAACGAAAGATTATTT. Its translation is CASGDVGTNERLF. The CDR3 in its entirety is CASGDVGTNERLFF.